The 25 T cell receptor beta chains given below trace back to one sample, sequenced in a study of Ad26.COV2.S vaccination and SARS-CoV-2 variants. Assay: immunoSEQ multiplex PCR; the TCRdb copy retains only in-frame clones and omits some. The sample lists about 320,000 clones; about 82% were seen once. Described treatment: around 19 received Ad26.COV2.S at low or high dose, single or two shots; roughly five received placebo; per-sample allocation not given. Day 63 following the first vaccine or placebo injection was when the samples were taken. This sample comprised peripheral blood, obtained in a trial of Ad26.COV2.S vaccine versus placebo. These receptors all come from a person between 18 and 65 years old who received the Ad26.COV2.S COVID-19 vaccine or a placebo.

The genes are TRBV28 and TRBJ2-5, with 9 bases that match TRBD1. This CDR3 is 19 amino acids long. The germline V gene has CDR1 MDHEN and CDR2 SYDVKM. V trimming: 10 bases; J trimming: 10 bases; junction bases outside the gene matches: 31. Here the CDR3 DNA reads TGTGCCATCTTAACCCCCGGGACAGGGTTCGGCCGCGACGAGGAGGGCCAGTACTTC. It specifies CAILTPGTGFGRDEEGQYF.

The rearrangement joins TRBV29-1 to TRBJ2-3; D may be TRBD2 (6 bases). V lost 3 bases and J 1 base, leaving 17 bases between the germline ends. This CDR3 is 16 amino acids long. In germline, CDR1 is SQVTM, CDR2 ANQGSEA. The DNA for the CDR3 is TGCAGCGTTGACGGAGAGACTAGTTCTGGCACAGATACGCAGTATTTT. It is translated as CSVDGETSSGTDTQYF.

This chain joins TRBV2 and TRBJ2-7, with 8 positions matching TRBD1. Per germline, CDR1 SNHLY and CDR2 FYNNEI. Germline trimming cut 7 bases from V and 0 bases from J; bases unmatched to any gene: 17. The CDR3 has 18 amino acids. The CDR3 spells CASNGQMGDGQGSYEQYF. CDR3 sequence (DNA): TGTGCCAGCAACGGGCAAATGGGAGACGGACAGGGCTCCTACGAGCAGTACTTC. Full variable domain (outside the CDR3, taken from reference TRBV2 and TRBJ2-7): EPEVTQTPSHQVTQMGQEVILRCVPISNHLYFYWYRQILGQKVEFLVSFYNNEISEKSEIFDDQFSVERPDGSNFTLKIRSTKLEDSAMYFCASNGQMGDGQGSYEQYFGPGTRLTVT.

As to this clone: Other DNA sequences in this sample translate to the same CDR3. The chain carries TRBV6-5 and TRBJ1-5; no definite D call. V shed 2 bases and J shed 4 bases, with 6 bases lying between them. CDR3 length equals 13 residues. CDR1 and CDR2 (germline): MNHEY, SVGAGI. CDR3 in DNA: TGTGCCAGCAGTTACCTGGGTAATCAGCCCCAGCATTTT. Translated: CASSYLGNQPQHF.

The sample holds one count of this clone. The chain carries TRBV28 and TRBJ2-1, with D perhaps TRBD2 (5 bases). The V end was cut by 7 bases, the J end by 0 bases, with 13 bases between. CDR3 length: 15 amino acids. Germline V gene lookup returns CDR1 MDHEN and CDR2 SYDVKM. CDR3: CASTGLSSSYNEQFF. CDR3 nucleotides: TGTGCCAGCACCGGACTCTCGAGCTCCTACAATGAGCAGTTCTTC.

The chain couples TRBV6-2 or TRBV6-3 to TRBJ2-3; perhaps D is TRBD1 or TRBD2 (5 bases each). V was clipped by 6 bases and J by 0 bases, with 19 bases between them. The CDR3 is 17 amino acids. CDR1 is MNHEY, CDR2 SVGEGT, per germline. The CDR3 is CASSFGTSTTSTDTQYF. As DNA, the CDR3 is TGTGCCAGCAGCTTCGGGACGTCCACCACTAGCACAGATACGCAGTATTTT.

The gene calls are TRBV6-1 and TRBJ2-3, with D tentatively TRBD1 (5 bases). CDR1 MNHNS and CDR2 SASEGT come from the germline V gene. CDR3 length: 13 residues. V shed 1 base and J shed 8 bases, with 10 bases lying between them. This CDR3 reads CASSEDQGVTQYF. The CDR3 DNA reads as TGTGCCAGCAGTGAAGACCAAGGGGTTACGCAGTATTTT.

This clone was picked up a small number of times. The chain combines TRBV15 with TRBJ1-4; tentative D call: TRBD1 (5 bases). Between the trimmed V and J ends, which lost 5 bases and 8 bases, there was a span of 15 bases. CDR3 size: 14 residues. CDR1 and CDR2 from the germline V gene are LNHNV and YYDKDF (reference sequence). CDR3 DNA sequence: TGTGCCACCAGCCCGGGGGGGGTACAGGAAAAACTGTTTTTT. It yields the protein CATSPGGVQEKLFF.

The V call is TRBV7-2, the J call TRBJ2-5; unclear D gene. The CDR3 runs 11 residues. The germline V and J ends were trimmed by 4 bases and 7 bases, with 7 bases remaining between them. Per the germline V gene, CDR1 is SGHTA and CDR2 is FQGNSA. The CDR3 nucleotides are TGTGCCAGCAGCTCGGTGGGGACCCAGTACTTC. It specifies CASSSVGTQYF.

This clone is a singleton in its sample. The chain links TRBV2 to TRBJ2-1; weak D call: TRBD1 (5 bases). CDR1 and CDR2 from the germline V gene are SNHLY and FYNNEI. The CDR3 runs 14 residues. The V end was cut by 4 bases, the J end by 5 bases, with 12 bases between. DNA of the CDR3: TGTGCCAGCAGTGTGACGAGGACAAACAATGAGCAGTTCTTC. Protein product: CASSVTRTNNEQFF. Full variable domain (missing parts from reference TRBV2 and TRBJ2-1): EPEVTQTPSHQVTQMGQEVILRCVPISNHLYFYWYRQILGQKVEFLVSFYNNEISEKSEIFDDQFSVERPDGSNFTLKIRSTKLEDSAMYFCASSVTRTNNEQFFGPGTRLTVL.

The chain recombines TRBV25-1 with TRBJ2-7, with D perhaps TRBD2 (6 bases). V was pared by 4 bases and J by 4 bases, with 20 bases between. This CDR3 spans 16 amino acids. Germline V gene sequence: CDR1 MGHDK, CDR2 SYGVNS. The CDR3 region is CASSGHGGGGRYEQYF. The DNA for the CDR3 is TGTGCCAGCAGTGGGCACGGTGGGGGAGGAAGATACGAGCAGTACTTC.

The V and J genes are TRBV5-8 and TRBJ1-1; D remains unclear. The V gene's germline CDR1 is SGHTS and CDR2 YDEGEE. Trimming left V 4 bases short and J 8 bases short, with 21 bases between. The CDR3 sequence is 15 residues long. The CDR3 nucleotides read TGTGCCAGCAGCCCGGAAGGGCCCACGTTTCGGGAAGCTTTCTTT. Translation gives CASSPEGPTFREAFF.

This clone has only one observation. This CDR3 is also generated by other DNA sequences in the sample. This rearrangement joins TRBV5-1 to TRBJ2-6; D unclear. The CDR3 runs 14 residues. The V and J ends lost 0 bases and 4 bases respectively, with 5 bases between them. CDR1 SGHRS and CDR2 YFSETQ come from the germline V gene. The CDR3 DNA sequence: TGCGCCAGCAGCTTGGCTACCGGGGCCAACGTCCTGACTTTC. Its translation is CASSLATGANVLTF.

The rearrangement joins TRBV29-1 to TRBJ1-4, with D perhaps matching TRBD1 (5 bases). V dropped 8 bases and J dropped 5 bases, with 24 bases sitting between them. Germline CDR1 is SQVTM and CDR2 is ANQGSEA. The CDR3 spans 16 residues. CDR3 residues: CSTLGGLSGANEKLFF. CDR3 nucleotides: TGCAGCACCTTGGGGGGACTCTCCGGCGCCAATGAAAAACTGTTTTTT.

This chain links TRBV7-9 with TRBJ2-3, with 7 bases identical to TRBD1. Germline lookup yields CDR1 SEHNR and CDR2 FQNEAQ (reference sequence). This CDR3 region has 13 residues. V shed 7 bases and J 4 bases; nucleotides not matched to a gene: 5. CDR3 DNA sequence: TGTGCCAGCAACTACCAGGGGGCAGATACGCAGTATTTT. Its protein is CASNYQGADTQYF.

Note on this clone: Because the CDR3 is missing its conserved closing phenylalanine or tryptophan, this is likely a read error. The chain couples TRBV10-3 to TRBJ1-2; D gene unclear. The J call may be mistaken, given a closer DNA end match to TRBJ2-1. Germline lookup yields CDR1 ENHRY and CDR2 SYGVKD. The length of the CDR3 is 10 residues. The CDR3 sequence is CAISEESQFV. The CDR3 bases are TGTGCCATCAGTGAGGAATCGCAGTTCGTC.

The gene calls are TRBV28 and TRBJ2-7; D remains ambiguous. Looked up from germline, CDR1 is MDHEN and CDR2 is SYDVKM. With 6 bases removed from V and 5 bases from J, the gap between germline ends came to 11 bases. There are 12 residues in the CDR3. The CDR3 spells CASSSSPHEQYF. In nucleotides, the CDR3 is TGTGCCAGCAGCTCCTCCCCCCACGAGCAGTACTTC.

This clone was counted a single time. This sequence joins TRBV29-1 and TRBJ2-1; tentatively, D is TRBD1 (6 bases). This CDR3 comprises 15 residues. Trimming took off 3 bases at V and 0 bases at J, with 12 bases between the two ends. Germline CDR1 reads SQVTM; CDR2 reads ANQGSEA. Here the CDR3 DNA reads TGCAGCGTTGACTCCGGGACAACCTCCTACAATGAGCAGTTCTTC. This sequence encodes CSVDSGTTSYNEQFF.

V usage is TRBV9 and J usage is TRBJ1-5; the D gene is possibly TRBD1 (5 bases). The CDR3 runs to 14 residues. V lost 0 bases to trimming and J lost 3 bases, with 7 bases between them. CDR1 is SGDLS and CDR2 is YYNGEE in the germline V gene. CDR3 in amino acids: CASSVEQVNQPQHF. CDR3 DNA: TGTGCCAGCAGCGTAGAACAGGTCAATCAGCCCCAGCATTTT.

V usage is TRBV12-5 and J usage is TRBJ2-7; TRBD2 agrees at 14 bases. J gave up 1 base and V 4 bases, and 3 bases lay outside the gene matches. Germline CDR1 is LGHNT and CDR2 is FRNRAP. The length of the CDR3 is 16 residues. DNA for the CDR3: TGTGCTAGTGGTTCGACTAGCGGGGGGGCGTCCTACGAGCAGTACTTC. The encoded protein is CASGSTSGGASYEQYF.

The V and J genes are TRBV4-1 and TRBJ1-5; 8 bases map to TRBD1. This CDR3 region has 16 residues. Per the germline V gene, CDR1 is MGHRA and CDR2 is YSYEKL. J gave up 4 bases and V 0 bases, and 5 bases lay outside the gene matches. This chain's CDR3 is CASSQETGVSNQPQHF. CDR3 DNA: TGCGCCAGCAGCCAAGAGACAGGGGTTTCGAATCAGCCCCAGCATTTT.

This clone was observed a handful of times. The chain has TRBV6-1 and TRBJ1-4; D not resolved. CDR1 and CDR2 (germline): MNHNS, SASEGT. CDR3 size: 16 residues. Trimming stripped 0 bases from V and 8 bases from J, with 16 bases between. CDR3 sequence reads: CASSEARGSGLEKLFF. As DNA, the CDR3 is TGTGCCAGCAGTGAAGCGCGGGGATCGGGGTTGGAAAAACTGTTTTTT.

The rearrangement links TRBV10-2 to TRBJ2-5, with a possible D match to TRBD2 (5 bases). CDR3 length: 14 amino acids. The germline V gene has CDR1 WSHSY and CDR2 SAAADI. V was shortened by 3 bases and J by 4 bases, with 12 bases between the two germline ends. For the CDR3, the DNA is TGCGCCAGCAGTGACGTGGGCCGGGGAGAGACCCAGTACTTC. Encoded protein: CASSDVGRGETQYF.

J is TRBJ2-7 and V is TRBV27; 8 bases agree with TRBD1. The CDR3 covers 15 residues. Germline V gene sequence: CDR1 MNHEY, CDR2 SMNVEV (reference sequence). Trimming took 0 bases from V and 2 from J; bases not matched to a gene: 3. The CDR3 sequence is CASSLSDRGPYEQYF. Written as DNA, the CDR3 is TGTGCCAGCAGTTTATCAGACAGGGGACCCTACGAGCAGTACTTC.

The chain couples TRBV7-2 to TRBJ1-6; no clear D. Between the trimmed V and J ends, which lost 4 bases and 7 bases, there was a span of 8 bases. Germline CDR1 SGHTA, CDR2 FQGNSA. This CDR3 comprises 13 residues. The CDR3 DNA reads TGTGCCAGCAGCTCCCAGGCCAATTCACCCCTCCACTTT. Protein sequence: CASSSQANSPLHF.